This TCR beta chain comes out of a study of Graves' ophthalmopathy and Graves' hyperthyroidism. Broader study findings: Most thyroid-expanded clonotypes exceeding 0.001 frequency were also found in blood.

The CDR3 is 17 residues long. Trimming at V came to 1 base and at J to 0 bases, leaving 7 bases not matched to a gene. Germline values: CDR1 SEHNR, CDR2 FQNEAQ (reference sequence). TCR beta CDR3 regions were amplified from RNA transcripts. First-round RT-PCR employed HTBI primers, with a second-round multiplex PCR after it. One entry per CDR3 protein, called by TCRdb with MiXCR from the multiplex PCR reads. The sample shows 500,000 to 800,000 distinct CDR3 sequences, just over 40% of them seen only once. Certain patients, namely those with other autoimmune diseases, uncontrolled infections, pregnancy or lactation, were excluded. Concerning this clonotype: Its antigen remains unknown. Likely a read error: the CDR3 ends without its conserved phenylalanine or tryptophan.

The chain recombines TRBV7-9 with TRBJ2-3, with 7 bases lining up with TRBD2. The clonotype originates from an adult man with Graves' ophthalmopathy. The specimen was peripheral blood. The CDR3 here is CASSLEAGTISTDTQYC. The CDR3 coding sequence is TGTGCCAGCAGCTTAGAAGCGGGGACTATTAGCACAGATACGCAGTATTGT.